A single sample is the source of the 9 T cell receptor beta chains below, sequenced in a study of blood T cell repertoires in COVID-19 (dated by TCRdb to the early 2020s). The library came from the immunoSEQ multiplex PCR assay. TCRdb took over this immuneACCESS table, retaining in-frame rearrangements with V and J assigned. Such tables are incomplete; in checked studies, under half of the missing clones stem from an unresolved V gene, and the remainder is unexplained. This sample has about 210,000 clones in its table, and more than 75% of those were observed once. Under 4.5% of the sample goes to the ten largest clones. The specimen was PBMCs or T cells enriched from blood (not recorded which). Receptors originate from a man aged 25-45 years with acute COVID-19.

The chain has TRBV27 and TRBJ2-5; the D gene is possibly TRBD2 (6 bases). V lost 6 bases to trimming and J lost 7 bases, with 15 bases between them. CDR1 and CDR2 (germline): MNHEY, SMNVEV (reference sequence). The CDR3 has 13 amino acids. CDR3 protein: CASSAGTLGTQYF. In nucleotides, the CDR3 is TGTGCCAGCAGCGCGGGGACGTTGGGGACCCAGTACTTC.

The V call is TRBV25-1, the J call TRBJ2-3; 10 bases are a match to TRBD1. The length of the CDR3 is 18 residues. J lost 2 bases, V lost 6 bases, and 14 bases had no gene match. CDR1 MGHDK and CDR2 SYGVNS come from the germline V gene. CDR3 sequence (DNA): TGTGCCAGCAGCCCCACGACTAGGGACAGGGGAAACACAGATACGCAGTATTTT. This codes for CASSPTTRDRGNTDTQYF.

This rearrangement joins TRBV28 to TRBJ1-1; possible D gene TRBD1, 5 bases. Trimming cost V 3 bases and J 6 bases, with 14 bases left between them. CDR1 MDHEN and CDR2 SYDVKM come from the germline V gene. The CDR3 is made up of 14 amino acids. This CDR3 is CASSFQRGVAEAFF. In DNA, the CDR3 is TGTGCCAGCAGTTTCCAACGGGGGGTCGCTGAAGCTTTCTTT.

The V and J genes are TRBV30 and TRBJ2-5; weak D call: TRBD1 (6 bases). With 0 bases removed from V and 1 base from J, the gap between germline ends came to 12 bases. Germline V gene sequence: CDR1 GTSNPN, CDR2 SVGIG (reference sequence). The CDR3 is made up of 15 amino acids. The CDR3 sequence: CAWSVQGSLQETQYF. The CDR3 DNA sequence: TGTGCCTGGAGTGTACAGGGATCCCTCCAAGAGACCCAGTACTTC.

The CDR3 region is CASSRDRGGGTEAFF. CDR3 nucleotides: TGTGCCAGCAGCCGAGACAGGGGCGGGGGAACTGAAGCTTTCTTT. The chain employs TRBV5-4 and TRBJ1-1; 8 bases line up with TRBD1. The CDR3 runs 15 residues. The germline CDR1 and CDR2 sequences are SGHNT and YYREEE (reference sequence). The junction had 10 bases not matched to a gene; V was cut back by 4 bases and J by 5 bases.

The chain employs TRBV6-5 and TRBJ1-1; D call uncertain. This CDR3 has 12 residues. From germline, CDR1 is MNHEY and CDR2 SVGAGI. V lost 7 bases, J lost 0 bases, and 6 bases lay in between. CDR3 sequence reads: CASTAVNTEAFF. The CDR3 nucleotides read TGTGCCAGCACGGCGGTGAACACTGAAGCTTTCTTT.

In its sample, this clone was seen once. J is TRBJ2-7 and V is TRBV7-9, with 7 bases identical to TRBD1. Germline V gives CDR1 SEHNR, CDR2 FQNEAQ (reference sequence). This CDR3 contains 14 residues. Germline trimming cut 2 bases from V and 2 bases from J; bases unmatched to any gene: 3. The CDR3, as DNA: TGTGCCAGCAGCTTACAAGGGGGCCCCTACGAGCAGTACTTC. Translated: CASSLQGGPYEQYF.

The chain has TRBV3-1 (or the pseudogene TRBV3-2) and TRBJ1-1, with a weak D call TRBD1 (5 bases). The CDR3 is 13 residues long. V lost 4 bases and J lost 1, with 7 bases in between. In germline, CDR1 is LGHDT, CDR2 YNNKEL (reference sequence). The CDR3, as DNA: TGTGCCAGCAGCCTTACAGGGAACACTGAAGCTTTCTTT. This sequence encodes CASSLTGNTEAFF.

This sequence joins TRBV14 and TRBJ2-3, with D perhaps matching TRBD1 (5 bases). V was clipped by 0 bases and J by 2 bases, with 12 bases between them. Germline loops: CDR1 SGHDN, CDR2 FVKESK. CDR3 length equals 16 residues. CDR3 bases: TGTGCCAGCAGCCAAGATCCCGCAGGGTACACAGATACGCAGTATTTT. Protein: CASSQDPAGYTDTQYF. Filled out from reference TRBV14 and TRBJ2-3, the complete variable domain reads EAGVTQFPSHSVIEKGQTVTLRCDPISGHDNLYWYRRVMGKEIKFLLHFVKESKQDESGMPNNRFLAERTGGTYSTLKVQPAELEDSGVYFCASSQDPAGYTDTQYFGPGTRLTVL.